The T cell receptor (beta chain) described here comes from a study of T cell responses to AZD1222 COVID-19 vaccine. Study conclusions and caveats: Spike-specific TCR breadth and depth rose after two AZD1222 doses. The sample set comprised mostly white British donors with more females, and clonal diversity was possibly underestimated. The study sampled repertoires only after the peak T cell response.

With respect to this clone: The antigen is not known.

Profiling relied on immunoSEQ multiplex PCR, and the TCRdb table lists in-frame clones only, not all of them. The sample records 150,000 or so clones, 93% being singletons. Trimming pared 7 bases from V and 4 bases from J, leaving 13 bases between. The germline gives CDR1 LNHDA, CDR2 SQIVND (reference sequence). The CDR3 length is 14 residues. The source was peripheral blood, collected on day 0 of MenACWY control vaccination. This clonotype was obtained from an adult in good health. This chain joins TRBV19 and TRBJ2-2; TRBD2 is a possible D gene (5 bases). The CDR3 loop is CASTPGAATGELFF. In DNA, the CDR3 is TGTGCCAGTACCCCCGGAGCGGCCACCGGGGAGCTGTTTTTT.